Listed below are T cell receptor beta chains from one sample, sequenced in a study of cytomegalovirus exposure and HLA in healthy donors. Assay used: immunoSEQ multiplex PCR; TCRdb lists only in-frame clones, some missing. The table has over 70,000 clones, about two thirds seen once; the top ten hold roughly 21%. Specimen: PBMCs. These receptors all stem from a woman aged 50 to 60 in good health and CMV-seropositive. The CDR3 runs from the conserved cysteine through the conserved F or W. The D gene is left open where the match is weak. For some rows the clone size is stated as once, few or many, or as a class when expanded; others skip it.

V	D	J	size	DNA	CDR3
TRBV28	NA	TRBJ2-7	NA	TGTGCCAGCAGTTTATCGGGCGCAGGGCGACCCTACGAGCAGTACTTC	CASSLSGAGRPYEQYF
TRBV15	NA	TRBJ1-2	NA	TGTGCCACCAGCGAAGGGACATGGGGCTACACCTTC	CATSEGTWGYTF
TRBV14	NA	TRBJ2-7	NA	TGTGCCAGCAGCCAAGACATTAGGATTCAGGGGGGAGGAGAGCAGTACTTC	CASSQDIRIQGGGEQYF
TRBV2	NA	TRBJ1-1	few	TGTGCCAGCAGTGAGAGGGAGCAGTGGGGCACTGAAGCTTTCTTT	CASSEREQWGTEAFF
TRBV2	NA	TRBJ2-7	NA	TGTGCCAGCAGGCAGACTAGTAATTCCTACGAGCAGTACTTC	CASRQTSNSYEQYF
TRBV28	TRBD1	TRBJ1-2	NA	TGTGCCAGCACCATTACCGGGACAGGGGGCCCGTATGGCTACACCTTC	CASTITGTGGPYGYTF
TRBV19	TRBD1	TRBJ2-4	NA	TGTGCCAGTACCCCCTCGGGGACAGGGAGGGGGAACATTCAGTACTTC	CASTPSGTGRGNIQYF
TRBV1	NA	TRBJ1-3	NA	TGCACCAGCAGCCAATCACTGAGCTCTGGAAACACCATATATTTT	CTSSQSLSSGNTIYF
TRBV28	TRBD2	TRBJ2-7	NA	TGTGCCAGCAGTTTGAGGGGACTACTCGCCTACGAGCAGTACTTC	CASSLRGLLAYEQYF
TRBV7-3	TRBD1	TRBJ1-5	NA	TGTGCCAACGAGCCGACAGGGGGGAATCAGCCCCAGCATTTT	CANEPTGGNQPQHF
TRBV5-4	TRBD1	TRBJ2-7	NA	TGTGCCAGCGGGACAGGGGGAATTCCCGAGCAGTACTTC	CASGTGGIPEQYF
TRBV7-8	NA	TRBJ1-1	NA	TGTGCCAGCAGGGCACTGAACACTGAAGCTTTCTTT	CASRALNTEAFF
TRBV28	TRBD1	TRBJ2-1	NA	TGTGCCAGCAGTAAACCGGGACAGGGGGCAGATGAGCAGTTCTTC	CASSKPGQGADEQFF
TRBV2	TRBD1	TRBJ1-1	NA	TGTGCCAGCAGTCCCGGGACAGGGGGCAGGGACACTGAAGCTTTCTTT	CASSPGTGGRDTEAFF
TRBV7-3	TRBD2	TRBJ2-3	NA	TGTGCCAGCAGCACCGGACTAGTTGGCACAGATACGCAGTATTTT	CASSTGLVGTDTQYF
TRBV2	TRBD1	TRBJ2-7	few	TGTGCCAGCAGTGAGGGACAGGGCGTCGAGCAGTACTTC	CASSEGQGVEQYF
TRBV28	NA	TRBJ1-1	NA	TGTGCCAGTTGCTGGACGGCGGGGACTGAAGCTTTCTTT	CASCWTAGTEAFF
TRBV12-5	TRBD1	TRBJ2-5	NA	TGTGCTAGTGGTCCTGGGACAGGGGGCCAGGAGACCCAGTACTTC	CASGPGTGGQETQYF
TRBV27	NA	TRBJ1-3	once	TGTGCCAGCAGTTTATCGGGCAGCTCTGGAAACACCATATATTTT	CASSLSGSSGNTIYF
TRBV10-3	NA	TRBJ1-1	once	TGTGCCACCCGGGCGACAGCCCAGGGATACACTGAAGCTTTCTTT	CATRATAQGYTEAFF
TRBV28	TRBD1	TRBJ1-5	NA	TGTGCCAGCAGCCCCGGGTCAGGGGGCGATCAGCCCCAGCATTTT	CASSPGSGGDQPQHF
TRBV5-4	TRBD1	TRBJ1-3	few	TGTGCCAGCAGCTTGGGTGGCTTCACAGGGGGCGGAAACACCATATATTTT	CASSLGGFTGGGNTIYF
TRBV9	TRBD2	TRBJ2-3	NA	TGTGCCAGCAGCCCTTCCCCGGGACTAGCGGGTTCAGATACGCAGTATTTT	CASSPSPGLAGSDTQYF
TRBV11-2	NA	TRBJ1-5	NA	TGTGCCAGCAGCGTTATAGGGCAGGGTCGGACCTATAGCAATCAGCCCCAGCATTTT	CASSVIGQGRTYSNQPQHF
TRBV7-2	TRBD1	TRBJ1-4	few	TGTGCCAGCAGCCCGTCCGGACAGGGCCGTGAAAAACTGTTTTTT	CASSPSGQGREKLFF
TRBV6-5	NA	TRBJ2-3	NA	TGTGCCAGCAGTCCAACCGGGGGCACAGATACGCAGTATTTT	CASSPTGGTDTQYF
TRBV5-6	TRBD2	TRBJ2-7	NA	TGTGCCAGCAAACGGACTAGCGGGGGGGCCTACGAGCAGTACTTC	CASKRTSGGAYEQYF
TRBV9	NA	TRBJ2-1	NA	TGTGCCAGCAGCGTAGTCCAGGGATCTACCTACAATGAGCAGTTCTTC	CASSVVQGSTYNEQFF
TRBV6-6	TRBD1	TRBJ1-6	NA	TGTGCCAGCAGCCGACAGGGGGCATATTCACCCCTCCACTTT	CASSRQGAYSPLHF
TRBV6-1	TRBD1	TRBJ1-4	NA	TGTGCCAGCAGGACAGGGTTGTTTGAAAAACTGTTTTTT	CASRTGLFEKLFF
TRBV28	TRBD1	TRBJ2-1	NA	TGTGCCAGCAGTTTAATGACAGGGGGCGCGGTAAATGAGCAGTTCTTC	CASSLMTGGAVNEQFF
TRBV2	TRBD1	TRBJ2-7	NA	TGTGCCAGCACTCCGGACAGGATCTACGAGCAGTACTTC	CASTPDRIYEQYF